These T cell receptor beta chains were read from a single sample in a study of cytomegalovirus exposure and HLA in healthy donors. Data came from immunoSEQ multiplex PCR; TCRdb stores just in-frame clones and leaves some out. The table shows about 130,000 clones, with roughly 71% occurring only once. The sample was PBMCs. Receptors originate from a woman aged 45 to 65 in good health and CMV-seropositive. Both conserved end residues are part of each CDR3. Size values are once, few and many counts, or a class for expanded clones, and some rows have none.

j_call,clone_size,v_call,cdr3_aa
TRBJ1-6,.,TRBV6-5,CASMGGIDSPLHF
TRBJ2-3,few,TRBV5-6,CASSFGLAGQHTQYF
TRBJ2-2,.,TRBV7-9,CASRPGRGAGGELFF
TRBJ1-4,.,TRBV5-6,CASSLEGGPEKLFF
TRBJ2-1,.,TRBV7-6,CASSLNPPTGGYNEQFF
TRBJ2-1,.,TRBV5-4,CASSWDPTAGGDNEQFF
TRBJ1-3,.,TRBV28,CASSLTGVGGNTIYF
TRBJ2-3,.,TRBV7-2,CASSSSWTGGEEYF
TRBJ1-6,.,TRBV11-3,CASSLGQGHSPLHF
TRBJ2-1,.,TRBV7-6,CASSLRPGSSYNEQFF
TRBJ1-5,few,TRBV2,CASSEEEGYQPQHF
TRBJ1-3,.,TRBV7-2,CASSLGQGSDTIYF
TRBJ2-5,once,TRBV7-9,CASRPTGGHQTQYF
TRBJ2-7,.,TRBV19,CASISPLQVQYF
TRBJ2-3,.,TRBV11-2,CASSSRGITDTQYF
TRBJ2-5,.,TRBV7-2,CASSFGLAEETQYF
TRBJ2-7,.,TRBV2,CASLRGLFSYEQYF
TRBJ1-2,.,TRBV5-1,CASSQEGRNYGYTF
TRBJ1-6,.,TRBV25-1,CASSGGKNRGNNSPLHF
TRBJ1-1,.,TRBV30,CAWNKPGMGTEAFF
TRBJ2-3,once,TRBV30,CAWQGQGADTQYF
TRBJ2-7,.,TRBV10-3,CATRPGGRDEQYF
TRBJ2-2,.,TRBV2,CASRTAAPGELFF
TRBJ1-2,once,TRBV2,CASQGQGEIYGYTF
TRBJ1-3,.,TRBV6-5,CASSYERGSGNTIYF
TRBJ2-3,.,TRBV5-4,CASSLDSTSTDTQYF
TRBJ1-2,.,TRBV30,CAWTPGVYGYTF
TRBJ1-2,once,TRBV29-1,CSVQPGQGSGGYTF
TRBJ1-2,.,TRBV7-9,CASSYGTDYGYTF
TRBJ1-4,.,TRBV6-5,CASRKQGGQKLFF
TRBJ1-3,.,TRBV7-8,CASSPEGNTIYF
TRBJ2-2,.,TRBV5-4,CASSLPGTVNTGELFF
TRBJ1-4,.,TRBV19,CASSMIQGAGNEKLFF
TRBJ1-4,.,TRBV6-1,CATGGPDNEKLFF
TRBJ2-3,once,TRBV6-5,CASTRGGGSTDTQYF
TRBJ2-2,.,TRBV15,CATSSSAYTGELFF
TRBJ2-3,.,TRBV2,CARQGAGDTQYF
TRBJ1-5,.,TRBV7-9,CASSSTGNQPQHF
TRBJ2-7,.,TRBV19,CASMGHRYEQYF
TRBJ1-2,.,TRBV25-1,CASSDRGTAGYTF
TRBJ2-3,.,TRBV5-4,CASSLDLGLAGVGDTQYF
TRBJ2-1,.,TRBV4-1,CASSQDLSGTLVRSSYNEQFF
TRBJ1-5,.,TRBV6-1,CASSPGTGRFQPQHF
TRBJ2-5,.,TRBV30,CAWSPGTAGSDQYF
TRBJ1-6,.,TRBV4-2,CASSPKAGGDSPLHF
TRBJ2-5,.,TRBV4-1,CASSQTSGETQYF
TRBJ1-2,.,TRBV6-5,CASSFPGGDYTF
TRBJ1-1,.,TRBV5-5,CASSFMVEGAFF
TRBJ2-3,.,TRBV11-3,CASGGPRTDTQYF
TRBJ2-5,.,TRBV29-1,CSAPRTVGETQYF
TRBJ2-7,once,TRBV14,CASSSLGQFSEQYF
TRBJ1-1,.,TRBV5-1,CASSRYMNTEAFF
TRBJ2-1,.,TRBV7-2,CASTESGLAEASFF
TRBJ1-1,.,TRBV7-2,CASSLAPGQGTRHTEAFF
TRBJ2-3,.,TRBV7-2,CASSLGGVSTDTQYF
TRBJ1-1,.,TRBV6-1,CASSRGQGSAAFF
TRBJ2-5,.,TRBV5-8,CASSLGTGRKETQYF
TRBJ1-4,.,TRBV25-1,CASSEGHKKLFF